The 25 T cell receptor beta chains below all came from one sample that was sequenced in a study of regulatory T cells in long-lasting Graves disease. Libraries of TCR beta came from iRepertoire HTBI primers plus Arm-PCR of CDR3 regions. Each CDR3 protein is one row after TCRdb ran MiXCR on the multiplex PCR reads. This sample has a few hundred thousand distinct CDR3 sequences; 23% occur once, and the top ten carry 26%. Described time point: persistent/refractory GD, antithyroid drugs over 5 years with positive TRAb. Preparation of the TCR library used RNA extracted from PBMCs. The sequencing here drew on peripheral blood mononuclear cells (PBMCs), taken when the disease was refractory, from a patient treated with antithyroid drugs. The receptors were gathered from a female donor with Graves disease.

This clonotype occurred a few times. At one boundary the junction diverges from the germline segment, which might be a read error. The chain is built from TRBV12-3 or TRBV12-4 and TRBJ2-7; 7 nucleotides align to TRBD2. The CDR3 spans 13 residues. As DNA, the CDR3 is TGTGCCAGCAGGGGGGGGGGAGCAAGGGAGCCGTACTTC. This sequence encodes CASRGGGAREPYF.

The genes are TRBV7-8 and TRBJ2-3; D is uncertain. Germline assignment: CDR1 SGHVS and CDR2 FQNEAQ. V was cut by 2 bases and J by 4 bases, with 13 bases left in between. The CDR3 totals 15 residues. CDR3 protein: CASSLNSLKADTQYF. CDR3 sequence (DNA): TGTGCCAGCAGCTTAAACTCCCTGAAGGCAGATACGCAGTATTTT.

The genes are TRBV9 and TRBJ2-7; 7 nucleotides agree with TRBD2. V gave up 3 bases and J gave up 3 bases; unmatched junction bases: 6. Per germline, CDR1 SGDLS and CDR2 YYNGEE. This CDR3 has 14 amino acids. CDR3 protein: CASSEGAGNYEQYF. CDR3 in DNA: TGTGCCAGCAGCGAGGGAGCGGGAAACTACGAGCAGTACTTC.

This rearrangement joins TRBV6-1 to TRBJ1-1; D is perhaps TRBD1 (6 bases). Germline values: CDR1 MNHNS, CDR2 SASEGT. CDR3 length: 13 amino acids. Trimming shortened V by 1 base and J by 4 bases, and 7 bases separated the two germline ends. CDR3 DNA: TGTGCCAGCAGTGAAGGGGGGGCCACTGAAGCTTTCTTT. Translating it yields CASSEGGATEAFF.

This clonotype was seen a handful of times. The chain carries TRBV7-7 and TRBJ2-1; perhaps TRBD2 as D (5 bases). Per the germline V gene, CDR1 is SSHAT and CDR2 is FNYEAQ (reference sequence). The CDR3 length is 17 residues. The V gene lost 5 bases and the J gene lost 3 bases, with 20 bases spanning the gap. The CDR3 sequence: CASSPQIAGGSYNEQFF. For the CDR3, the DNA is TGTGCCAGCAGCCCACAGATAGCAGGAGGAAGCTACAATGAGCAGTTCTTC.

This clonotype was seen more than once but under ten times. The chain combines TRBV6-1 with TRBJ2-4, with 8 bases matching TRBD1. CDR3 size: 16 residues. Looked up from germline, CDR1 is MNHNS and CDR2 is SASEGT. V gave up 5 bases and J gave up 8 bases; unmatched junction bases: 14. The CDR3 loop is CASSPVGQALTYIQYF. The CDR3, as DNA: TGTGCCAGCAGTCCTGTGGGACAGGCATTAACGTACATTCAGTACTTC.

The chain combines TRBV7-2 with TRBJ1-5; D is unclear. V lost 5 bases, J lost 0 bases, and 14 bases lay in between. This CDR3 is built from 16 residues. Germline V gene sequence: CDR1 SGHTA, CDR2 FQGNSA. The CDR3: CASSSRSGYSNQPQHF. DNA of the CDR3: TGTGCCAGCAGCAGCCGATCGGGATATAGCAATCAGCCCCAGCATTTT.

This chain joins TRBV30 and TRBJ2-2; D unresolved. Per the germline V gene, CDR1 is GTSNPN and CDR2 is SVGIG (reference sequence). The V end lost 4 bases, the J end lost 3 bases, and 12 bases lay between the germline ends. This CDR3 is built from 14 residues. CDR3 bases: TGTGCCTGGACCGAACATCCGTACACCGGGGAGCTGTTTTTT. It yields the protein CAWTEHPYTGELFF.

The chain recombines TRBV29-1 with TRBJ1-2; D unresolved. Trimming took off 0 bases at V and 4 bases at J, with 18 bases between the two ends. Per germline, CDR1 SQVTM and CDR2 ANQGSEA. This CDR3 contains 16 residues. CDR3 residues: CSVEDPRAQRTYGYTF. In DNA, the CDR3 is TGCAGCGTTGAAGATCCTCGGGCCCAAAGGACCTATGGCTACACCTTC. The complete variable domain, with remaining parts taken from reference TRBV29-1 and TRBJ1-2, reads SAVISQKPSRDICQRGTSLTIQCQVDSQVTMMFWYRQQPGQSLTLIATANQGSEATYESGFVIDKFPISRPNLTFSTLTVSNMSPEDSSIYLCSVEDPRAQRTYGYTFGSGTRLTVV.

In its sample, this clonotype was seen a few times. One end of the junction fails to match germline, which may point to a read error. The chain carries TRBV7-9 and TRBJ2-7, with 7 bases lining up with TRBD1. The CDR3 spans 15 residues. CDR1 and CDR2 (germline): SEHNR, FQNEAQ (reference sequence). CDR3 in DNA: TGTGCCAGCAGTAAATGGACAGGCGACTCCTACGAGCAGGACTTC. Translating it yields CASSKWTGDSYEQDF.

The V call is TRBV24-1, the J call TRBJ2-1; no firm D call. The CDR3 sequence is 13 residues long. With 4 bases removed from V and 9 bases from J, the gap between germline ends came to 12 bases. Germline values: CDR1 KGHDR, CDR2 SFDVKD. The CDR3 coding sequence is TGTGCCACCAGTGACCGCCCCCCATTTGAGCAGTTCTTC. Protein: CATSDRPPFEQFF.

Many counts were recorded for this clonotype. V and J are TRBV12-3 or TRBV12-4 and TRBJ1-2; 11 nucleotides line up with TRBD1. V lost 8 bases, J lost 3 bases, and 2 bases stayed unmatched. CDR3 size: 13 residues. Here the CDR3 reads CASGTGGDYGYTF. The CDR3 DNA reads TGTGCCAGCGGGACAGGGGGTGACTATGGCTACACCTTC.

The rearrangement uses TRBV2 and TRBJ1-1; 8 nucleotides align to TRBD1. This CDR3 is built from 14 residues. J lost 0 bases, V lost 9 bases, and 6 bases had no gene match. The V gene's germline CDR1 is SNHLY and CDR2 FYNNEI. As DNA, the CDR3 is TGTGCCAGAAGAGACAGGGGACTGAACACTGAAGCTTTCTTT. The encoded protein is CARRDRGLNTEAFF.

This clonotype showed up many times. This rearrangement joins TRBV9 to TRBJ1-2; the D is unclear. This CDR3 region has 15 residues. V lost 3 bases and J lost 2, with 14 bases in between. Germline values: CDR1 SGDLS, CDR2 YYNGEE. Here the CDR3 DNA reads TGTGCCAGCAGCGCCGCGGTCCAGACAAACTATGGCTACACCTTC. This gives the protein CASSAAVQTNYGYTF.

The genes are TRBV9 and TRBJ2-2; possibly TRBD1 for D (6 bases). Germline lookup yields CDR1 SGDLS and CDR2 YYNGEE. V gave up 4 bases and J gave up 0 bases, with 19 bases separating them. The CDR3 has 18 amino acids. CDR3 nucleotide sequence: TGTGCCAGCAGCCCGCTCGCCACAGGGCTTGCGAACACCGGGGAGCTGTTTTTT. Protein product: CASSPLATGLANTGELFF.

CDR3 coding DNA: TGTGCCAGCAGCCTCTCCTTAAGCAAGGCGGAAGGCTACACCTTC. It translates to CASSLSLSKAEGYTF. The chain joins TRBV7-9 to TRBJ1-2; unclear D gene. Germline lookup yields CDR1 SEHNR and CDR2 FQNEAQ (reference sequence). The CDR3 is made up of 15 amino acids. V shed 5 bases and J shed 8 bases, with 21 bases lying between them.

The chain couples TRBV30 to TRBJ2-7; 7 nucleotides align to TRBD1. Germline trimming cut 4 bases from V and 4 bases from J; bases unmatched to any gene: 7. Germline V gene sequence: CDR1 GTSNPN, CDR2 SVGIG (reference sequence). The CDR3 is 13 amino acids. The CDR3 DNA reads TGTGCCTGGAATCACAGGGGAAATTACGAGCAGTACTTC. It is translated as CAWNHRGNYEQYF.

This clonotype has only a few counts. This rearrangement joins TRBV20-1 to TRBJ1-1, with D possibly matching TRBD1 (6 bases). CDR1 is DFQATT and CDR2 is SNEGSKA in the germline V gene (reference sequence). The CDR3 runs 15 residues. Trimming took 1 base from V and 1 from J, leaving 13 bases between them. The CDR3 DNA follows: TGCAGTGCTAGAGCAGGGGTCAAGGCGAACACTGAAGCTTTCTTT. The encoded protein is CSARAGVKANTEAFF.

The chain carries TRBV2 and TRBJ2-1; the match to TRBD2 covers 8 bases. Per the germline V gene, CDR1 is SNHLY and CDR2 is FYNNEI. V was clipped by 6 bases and J by 0 bases; unmatched bases: 7. CDR3 size: 16 residues. The CDR3 nucleotides are TGTGCCAGCAGCCAGACTCTAGCGGGCTCCTACAATGAGCAGTTCTTC. This codes for CASSQTLAGSYNEQFF.

The sample holds many counts of this clonotype. The chain has TRBV29-1 and TRBJ1-1, with unresolved D. Per germline, CDR1 SQVTM and CDR2 ANQGSEA. V lost 6 bases and J lost 6, with 17 bases in between. The CDR3 consists of 13 residues. The CDR3 spells CSVADTASPEAFF. The DNA for the CDR3 is TGCAGCGTGGCGGATACAGCCTCACCTGAAGCTTTCTTT.

The chain has TRBV5-5 and TRBJ2-1; 7 nucleotides line up with TRBD2. The CDR3 extends over 16 amino acids. Germline V gene data show CDR1 as SGHKS and CDR2 as YYEKEE (reference sequence). The V and J ends lost 4 bases and 0 bases, in that order; junction bases with no gene match: 7. In DNA form, the CDR3 reads TGTGCCAGCAGCCCCCGGGACTATAGCTCCTACAATGAGCAGTTCTTC. Its translation is CASSPRDYSSYNEQFF.

A few counts support this clonotype. The chain combines TRBV6-9 with TRBJ1-1; D is uncertain. V gave up 3 bases and J gave up 4 bases, with 12 bases separating them. This CDR3 spans 14 amino acids. Per the germline V gene, CDR1 is MNHGY and CDR2 is SVAAGI. The CDR3 bases are TGTGCCAGCAGTTACCGGGTGAAGGGCACTGAAGCTTTCTTT. Translating gives CASSYRVKGTEAFF.

This clonotype was detected only a few times. This chain connects TRBV18 to TRBJ1-1; 8 positions match TRBD1. This CDR3 region has 14 residues. Germline CDR1 and CDR2: KGHSH and LQKENI. J gave up 4 bases and V 4 bases, and 5 bases lay outside the gene matches. CDR3: CASSRGQAVTEAFF. The CDR3 bases are TGTGCCAGCTCACGGGGACAGGCGGTCACTGAAGCTTTCTTT.

This chain joins TRBV29-1 and TRBJ2-1, with TRBD2 matching over 8 bases. This CDR3 spans 14 amino acids. V dropped 4 bases and J dropped 7; count of bases not matched to a gene: 9. Germline values: CDR1 SQVTM, CDR2 ANQGSEA. The CDR3 sequence: CSVVRSGRGNEQFF. In DNA form, the CDR3 reads TGCAGCGTTGTTAGGAGCGGGAGAGGGAATGAGCAGTTCTTC.

This clonotype has just a few counts. The chain couples TRBV19 to TRBJ2-7; TRBD2 might be the D (6 bases). Looked up from germline, CDR1 is LNHDA and CDR2 is SQIVND (reference sequence). V lost 5 bases and J lost 0, with 23 bases in between. The CDR3 covers 18 residues. Here the CDR3 reads CASSAPRSGRDRSYEQYF. The CDR3 nucleotides are TGTGCCAGTAGTGCCCCGAGATCGGGGCGGGACCGCTCCTACGAGCAGTACTTC.